This entry describes one T cell receptor beta chain. Participants were aged 18 to 89 years, lived in over 20 US areas, and enrolled virtually. Cohort placement rested on clinical history that participants reported themselves. Produced via immunoSEQ multiplex PCR; TCRdb's table is partial and in-frame only. Of about 260,000 clones listed, 88% are singletons. The CDR3 totals 14 residues. Germline V CDR1 and CDR2: MDHEN, SYDVKM. Germline trimming cut 6 bases from V and 2 bases from J; bases unmatched to any gene: 3. The record originates from a study of blood T cell repertoires in COVID-19. The sequenced sample consisted of PBMCs or T cells enriched from blood (not recorded which). The rearrangement links TRBV28 to TRBJ1-3; 8 positions agree with TRBD1. The clonotype comes from a woman aged 50 to 65 who had recovered from COVID-19. The CDR3 here is CASRTTGAGNTIYF. The DNA for the CDR3 is TGTGCCAGCAGAACGACAGGGGCTGGAAACACCATATATTTT.